The 5 T cell receptor beta chains below all came from one sample that was sequenced in a study of human T cells and chemical hapten exposure (dated by TCRdb to the early 2020s). Explained via the paper, the time point label denotes: patch test 2, 6 weeks after DPC sensitization. The treatment or condition label of this sample denotes: therapeutic diphenylcyclopropenone sensitization with weekly scalp DPC. Receptor libraries were prepared by RACE. The listed sequencing device is NextSeq 500. TCRdb itself trimmed the public reads at Q25 with fastp, ran MiXCR and retained productive beta chains. Each entry is one CDR3 protein sequence, shown with its most common DNA and genes. Here the sample has about 350,000 distinct CDR3 sequences; around 6% occur a single time. The ten largest clones represent around 6% of the sample. This material consisted of whole blood, taken in connection with sensitization to the hapten diphenylcyclopropenone (DPC). The receptors were gathered from a woman aged 18-29 years with alopecia areata. Some clones in this sample may be carry-over from other donors' samples.

The chain recombines TRBV6-1 with TRBJ2-4, with D tentatively TRBD1 (6 bases). The CDR3 has 16 amino acids. The V and J ends lost 4 bases and 0 bases respectively, with 13 bases between them. CDR1 is MNHNS, CDR2 SASEGT, per germline. CDR3 nucleotides: TGTGCCAGCAGTGGGGACCCAGGGGAAGCCAAAAACATTCAGTACTTC. Translating it yields CASSGDPGEAKNIQYF.

This chain connects TRBV21-1 to TRBJ1-1. TRBV21-1 is shown as a pseudogene. There are 13 residues in the CDR3. The chain's CDR3 is CASSKGEIGTAFF. The CDR3 nucleotides read TGTGCCAGCAGCAAAGGCGAAATAGGAACAGCTTTCTTT.

This clonotype appeared a few times. The chain is built from TRBV12-5 and TRBJ2-2; 7 bases fit TRBD1. CDR1 and CDR2 (germline): LGHNT, FRNRAP. The CDR3 is 16 residues long. After removal of 4 bases from V and 2 bases from J, the junction contained 7 bases not matched to a gene. CDR3 DNA sequence: TGTGCTAGTGGTTATGACGGGACAGCTAACACCGGGGAGCTGTTTTTT. Its protein is CASGYDGTANTGELFF.

The chain has TRBV4-2 and TRBJ1-5; no firm D call. The length of the CDR3 is 15 residues. The germline gives CDR1 LGHNA, CDR2 YNFKEQ. V shed 0 bases and J shed 1 base, with 7 bases lying between them. DNA of the CDR3: TGTGCCAGCAGCCAAGAATTACAGAGCAATCAGCCCCAGCATTTT. This translates into CASSQELQSNQPQHF.

A few counts support this clonotype. The J gene is TRBJ2-7, the V gene TRBV28; D is ambiguous. Trimming shortened V by 3 bases and J by 3 bases, and 9 bases separated the two germline ends. The CDR3 is 13 residues long. The germline V gene has CDR1 MDHEN and CDR2 SYDVKM. This chain's CDR3 is CASSFTTLYEQYF. CDR3 DNA: TGTGCCAGCAGTTTTACCACCCTCTACGAGCAGTACTTC.